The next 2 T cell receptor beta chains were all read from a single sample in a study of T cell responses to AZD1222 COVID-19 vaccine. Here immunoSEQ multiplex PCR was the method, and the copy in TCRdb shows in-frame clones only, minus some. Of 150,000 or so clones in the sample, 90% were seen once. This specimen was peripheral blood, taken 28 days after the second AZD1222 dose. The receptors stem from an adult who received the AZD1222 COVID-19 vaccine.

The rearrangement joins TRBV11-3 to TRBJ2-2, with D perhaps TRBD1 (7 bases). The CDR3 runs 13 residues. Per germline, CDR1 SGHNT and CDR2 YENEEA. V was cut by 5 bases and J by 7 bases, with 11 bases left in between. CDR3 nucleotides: TGTGCCAGCAGCCGACAGGGAGGCGGGGAGCTGTTTTTT. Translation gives CASSRQGGGELFF. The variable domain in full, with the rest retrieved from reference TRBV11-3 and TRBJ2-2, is EAGVVQSPRYKIIEKKQPVAFWCNPISGHNTLYWYLQNLGQGPELLIRYENEEAVDDSQLPKDRFSAERLKGVDSTLKIQPAELGDSAVYLCASSRQGGGELFFGEGSRLTVL.

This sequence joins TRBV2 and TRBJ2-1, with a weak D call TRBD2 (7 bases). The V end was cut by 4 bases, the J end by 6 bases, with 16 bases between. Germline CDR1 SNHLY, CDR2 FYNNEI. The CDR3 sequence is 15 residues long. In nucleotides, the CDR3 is TGTGCCAGCAGTGTAGGGCAGGGGAGGGCCAATGAGCAGTTCTTC. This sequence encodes CASSVGQGRANEQFF.